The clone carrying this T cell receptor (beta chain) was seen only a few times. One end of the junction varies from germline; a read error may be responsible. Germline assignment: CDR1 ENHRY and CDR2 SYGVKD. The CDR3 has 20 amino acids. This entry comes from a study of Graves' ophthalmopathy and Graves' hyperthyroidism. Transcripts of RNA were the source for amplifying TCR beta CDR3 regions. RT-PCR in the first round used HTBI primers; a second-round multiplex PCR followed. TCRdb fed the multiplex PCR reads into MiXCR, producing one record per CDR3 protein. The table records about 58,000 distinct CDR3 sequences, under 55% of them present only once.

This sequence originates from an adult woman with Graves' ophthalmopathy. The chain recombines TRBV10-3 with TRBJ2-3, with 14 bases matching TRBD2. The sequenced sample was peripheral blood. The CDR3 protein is CASSLPPGLAGVSSTDTQYF. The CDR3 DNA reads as TGTGCCAGCAGTCTGCCCCCGGGACTAGCGGGAGTATCTAGCACAGATACGCAGTATTTT.